The 7 T cell receptor beta chains below were found in one sample sequenced in a study of glioma-infiltrating T cells after dendritic cell vaccination. The repertoire was sequenced with immunoSEQ multiplex PCR; TCRdb's copy has only in-frame clones and lacks some. The repertoire holds approximately 90,000 clones, with more than 80% as singletons. The time point: after dendritic cell vaccination, including at tumor progression/relapse. Specimen: blood, collected after dendritic cell vaccination. These receptor sequences come from a human donor with glioblastoma.

The gene calls are TRBV2 and TRBJ1-2; D perhaps matches TRBD1 (6 bases). The CDR3 has 11 residues. Trimming stripped 4 bases from V and 7 bases from J, with 7 bases between. Germline CDR1 is SNHLY and CDR2 is FYNNEI. This chain's CDR3 is CASSGDIGYTF. The CDR3 DNA is TGTGCCAGCAGTGGGGACATTGGCTACACCTTC. The entire variable domain, with the rest obtained from reference TRBV2 and TRBJ1-2, is as follows: EPEVTQTPSHQVTQMGQEVILRCVPISNHLYFYWYRQILGQKVEFLVSFYNNEISEKSEIFDDQFSVERPDGSNFTLKIRSTKLEDSAMYFCASSGDIGYTFGSGTRLTVV.

This sequence joins TRBV9 and TRBJ1-4; TRBD1 matches 10 bases. The germline V gene has CDR1 SGDLS and CDR2 YYNGEE. V trimming: 5 bases; J trimming: 6 bases; junction bases outside the gene matches: 13. The CDR3 has 17 amino acids. CDR3 region: CASSTFRQGALDEKLFF. The CDR3 DNA reads as TGTGCCAGCAGTACATTTCGACAGGGGGCTCTCGATGAAAAACTGTTTTTT.

The chain uses TRBV11-3 and TRBJ2-4; TRBD1 matches 8 bases. The CDR3 covers 16 residues. Germline V lookup: CDR1 SGHNT, CDR2 YENEEA. Germline trimming cut 5 bases from V and 3 bases from J; bases unmatched to any gene: 9. CDR3 sequence (DNA): TGTGCCAGCAGCACCGGGGTGGGGACAGGCAAAAACATTCAGTACTTC. Translated, it gives CASSTGVGTGKNIQYF.

Comments on this clone: This specimen includes other DNA sequences encoding the same CDR3. This chain uses TRBV6-5 with TRBJ1-5, with no clear D. This CDR3 is built from 14 residues. V was trimmed by 2 bases and J by 3 bases, leaving 8 bases between them. CDR1 and CDR2 from the germline V gene are MNHEY and SVGAGI. CDR3 region: CASSYVSANQPQHF. CDR3 sequence (DNA): TGTGCCAGCAGTTACGTAAGCGCCAATCAGCCCCAGCATTTT.

There are a few counts of this clone. This chain links TRBV6-1 with TRBJ2-7; the D gene is possibly TRBD1 (5 bases). V lost 6 bases and J lost 4, with 10 bases in between. The germline V gene encodes CDR1 MNHNS and CDR2 SASEGT. The CDR3 totals 12 residues. The CDR3 region is CASSQGFYEQYV. CDR3 in DNA: TGTGCCAGCAGCCAGGGATTTTACGAGCAGTACGTC.

The V gene is TRBV11-1, the J gene TRBJ1-1; 8 nucleotides align to TRBD1. The CDR3 loop spans 15 amino acids. V shed 5 bases, J shed 2 bases, and the junction held 7 bases outside the gene matches. The V gene's germline CDR1 is SGHAT and CDR2 FQDESV (reference sequence). CDR3 in amino acids: CASSPGQGRNTEAFF. The CDR3 nucleotides read TGTGCCAGCAGCCCCGGACAGGGCCGTAACACTGAAGCTTTCTTT.

The chain recombines TRBV5-1 with TRBJ2-7, with a weak D call TRBD1 (5 bases). CDR1 and CDR2 (germline): SGHRS, YFSETQ. Trimming stripped 0 bases from V and 3 bases from J, with 7 bases between. CDR3 length: 13 residues. For the CDR3, the DNA is TGCGCCAGCAGCTTGGGACAGTTCTACGAGCAGTACTTC. It encodes CASSLGQFYEQYF.